This TCR beta chain came from a study of regulatory T cells in long-lasting Graves disease. The CDR3 spans 15 residues. Trimming removed 4 bases from V and 4 bases from J; junction bases left unmatched: 9. In germline, CDR1 is SGHRS, CDR2 YFSETQ. iRepertoire HTBI primers and Arm-PCR of CDR3 regions built TCR beta libraries. TCRdb processed the multiplex PCR reads anew with MiXCR; each CDR3 protein has one entry. The sample carries approximately 400,000 distinct CDR3 sequences, 14% to 15% recorded once. This clonotype was picked up many times. The time point was: newly diagnosed GD, antithyroid drugs for less than 3 months. Extracted PBMC RNA gave rise to the TCR library. Around 9.9 milliliters of peripheral blood went into EDTA tubes. The same data also contributed to another study, on T cells in Graves' hyperthyroidism and ophthalmopathy. This second study notes: With a median lead of around 6.7 months before onset, the model predicted ophthalmopathy.

The specimen was peripheral blood mononuclear cells (PBMCs), collected at new diagnosis, from a patient treated with antithyroid drugs. The rearrangement uses TRBV5-1 and TRBJ1-2; TRBD1 agrees at 8 bases. This clonotype originated in a woman younger than 45 with Graves disease. CDR3: CASSLQGAGSYGYTF. The CDR3, as DNA: TGCGCCAGCAGCCTGCAGGGGGCCGGTAGCTATGGCTACACCTTC. Supplemented by reference TRBV5-1 and TRBJ1-2, the full variable domain reads KAGVTQTPRYLIKTRGQQVTLSCSPISGHRSVSWYQQTPGQGLQFLFEYFSETQRNKGNFPGRFSGRQFSNSRSEMNVSTLELGDSALYLCASSLQGAGSYGYTFGSGTRLTVV.